The entry that follows covers one TCR beta chain sequence. This sample is part of a study of blood T cell repertoires in COVID-19. Study summary: COVID-19 samples from acute and convalescent phases originated in the United States, Italy and Spain.

J gave up 2 bases and V 5 bases, and 5 bases lay outside the gene matches. Germline V gives CDR1 SGHAT, CDR2 FQNNGV. The CDR3 is made up of 14 amino acids. Original analysis: Estimated nucleated cell counts came from reference gene primer amplification. Produced via immunoSEQ multiplex PCR; TCRdb's table is partial and in-frame only. The D gene and trimming were derived from the DNA, and the V and J assignments and clone size from that table. The table lists around 65,000 clones, 80% to 85% of them singletons. This TCR derives from a man older than 75 with acute or convalescent COVID-19. The sample consisted of peripheral blood. The chain has TRBV11-2 and TRBJ1-2, with 7 bases aligning to TRBD1. CDR3 DNA: TGTGCCAGCAGCCTACTGGGACAGAACTATGGCTACACCTTC. This sequence encodes CASSLLGQNYGYTF.